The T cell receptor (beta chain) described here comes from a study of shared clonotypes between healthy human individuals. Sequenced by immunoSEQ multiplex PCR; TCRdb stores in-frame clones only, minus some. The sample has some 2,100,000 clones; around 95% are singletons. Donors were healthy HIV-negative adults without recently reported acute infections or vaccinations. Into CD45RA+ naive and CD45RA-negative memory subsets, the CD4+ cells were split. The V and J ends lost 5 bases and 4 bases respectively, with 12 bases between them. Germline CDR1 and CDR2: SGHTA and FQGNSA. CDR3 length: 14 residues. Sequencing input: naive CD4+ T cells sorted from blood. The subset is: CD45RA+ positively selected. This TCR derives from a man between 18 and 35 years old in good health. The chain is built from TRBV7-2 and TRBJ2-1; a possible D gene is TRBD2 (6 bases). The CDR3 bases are TGTGCCAGCAGCGCCCGGGACTGGTACAATGAGCAGTTCTTC. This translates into CASSARDWYNEQFF.